This T cell receptor beta chain emerged from a study of naive and memory T cell subsets. Germline-derived CDR1 and CDR2 are SNHLY and FYNNEI. The length of the CDR3 is 13 residues. The V and J ends lost 7 bases and 4 bases, in that order; junction bases with no gene match: 6. The SP2 primer and nested alpha and beta constant region primers amplified ligated cDNA in four rounds. TCRdb reprocessed the UMI-ligation and nested PCR reads via MiXCR and lists one record per CDR3 protein. Here the sample spans over 11,000 distinct CDR3 sequences, 4.5% to 6.5% being singletons. This clonotype is medium-sized (0.01 to 0.1%). Treatment reported: skin biopsy from PPD injection site in Mantoux-positive individual. An oligonucleotide containing a UMI was ligated to the 3' end of TCR cDNA. Skin biopsies came from PPD injection sites in Mantoux-positive individuals.

This TCR was sampled from an adult in good health. This chain uses TRBV2 with TRBJ1-2, with TRBD1 identical over 7 bases. The source was skin, collected from a tuberculin skin test site. The chain's CDR3 is CASTEGAGYGYTF. In DNA, the CDR3 is TGTGCCAGCACGGAGGGGGCGGGCTATGGCTACACCTTC.